This T cell receptor beta chain was retrieved from a study of identical twins. Broader study findings: Twins showed weaker excess sharing in their beta out-of-frame sequences.

A note on this clonotype: The antigen is unknown. At one boundary the junction diverges from the germline segment, which might be a read error.

TCRdb analysed the 5' RACE reads with MiXCR anew, one entry per CDR3 protein. The sample contains 1.5 million or so distinct CDR3 sequences, around 33% of which appear only once. Germline assignment: CDR1 MDHEN and CDR2 SYDVKM. The length of the CDR3 is 16 residues. Only healthy Caucasians were included as donors. Sequencing input: cord blood. The sequence was collected from a newborn girl in good health. This chain connects TRBV28 to TRBJ1-5, with D tentatively TRBD1 (5 bases). This CDR3 is CAGSSLRQFSNQPQHF. The CDR3, as DNA: TGTGCCGGCAGTTCCCTTAGACAGTTTTCCAATCAGCCCCAGCATTTT.